This is a list of T cell receptor beta chains from one sample in a study of PD-L1 blockade in urothelial cancer. Measured with immunoSEQ multiplex PCR; TCRdb has only the in-frame clones, and not every one. The sample records tens of thousands of clones, 90% being singletons. This specimen consisted of PBMCs, obtained around atezolizumab (anti-PD-L1) treatment. These receptor sequences come from a man between 60 and 75 years old with urothelial cancer. Both conserved end residues are part of each CDR3. The D gene is left open where the match is weak. A clone size is listed for some rows: how often the clone was seen (once, few, many), or a class if it is expanded.

abundance,len,v_gene,j_gene,d_gene,CDR3nt,CDR3aa
.,13,TRBV18,TRBJ1-1,.,TGTGCCAGCTCTCCGACAGGTGGGACTGAAGCTTTCTTT,CASSPTGGTEAFF
.,14,TRBV30,TRBJ2-1,TRBD1,TGTGCCTGGGGAGACGGGACAGCGAACAATGAGCAGTTCTTC,CAWGDGTANNEQFF
.,16,TRBV7-9,TRBJ1-2,TRBD1,TGTGCCAGCAGCTTAGTTTCGACAGGGACTTGGAATGGCTACACCTTC,CASSLVSTGTWNGYTF
.,14,TRBV28,TRBJ2-7,.,TGTGCCAGCAGGCCGGGAGTGGGTTCCTACGAGCAGTACTTC,CASRPGVGSYEQYF
.,15,TRBV2,TRBJ2-7,.,TGTGCCAGCAGTTTAGCCGAACCGGGCTCCTACGAGCAGTACTTC,CASSLAEPGSYEQYF
.,12,TRBV4-3,TRBJ1-2,.,TGCGCCAGCAGCCAATCGACACGGGGCTACACCTTC,CASSQSTRGYTF
.,13,TRBV4-1,TRBJ2-7,.,TGCGCCAGCAGCCAAACCGGGGGATACGAGCAGTACTTC,CASSQTGGYEQYF
.,15,TRBV7-2,TRBJ1-2,TRBD1,TGTGCCAGCCAAGGGGACAGGGGTGTTAACTATGGCTACACCTTC,CASQGDRGVNYGYTF
once,15,TRBV4-2,TRBJ1-2,.,TGTGCCAGCAGCCAAGTGGTCGGGGTCGAGGATGGCTACACCTTC,CASSQVVGVEDGYTF
.,11,TRBV4-1,TRBJ2-7,TRBD1,TGCGCCAGCAGCCAAGTGACAGGGAAGTACTTC,CASSQVTGKYF
.,13,TRBV29-1,TRBJ2-7,.,TGCAGCGCCCGCCCCGCCGGAGCCTACGAGCAGTACTTC,CSARPAGAYEQYF
.,14,TRBV5-4,TRBJ2-3,TRBD2,TGTGCCAGCAGCTTGGAGGGAGGGGCAGATACGCAGTATTTT,CASSLEGGADTQYF
once,15,TRBV14,TRBJ1-1,.,TGTGCCAGCAGCCAAGCCGCAGGGAGGGGCACTGAAGCTTTCTTT,CASSQAAGRGTEAFF
.,15,TRBV7-2,TRBJ2-3,TRBD2,TGTGCCAGCAGCGAGACTAGCGGGAGCACAGATACGCAGTATTTT,CASSETSGSTDTQYF
.,16,TRBV27,TRBJ1-3,.,TGTGCCAGCAGCCGCTCAACAGGGTCTTTTGGAAACACCATATATTTT,CASSRSTGSFGNTIYF
.,15,TRBV6-1,TRBJ2-1,TRBD1,TGTGCCAGCAGTAAGCCGGGACAGGGTGTTAGTGAGCAGTTCTTC,CASSKPGQGVSEQFF
.,14,TRBV30,TRBJ2-4,TRBD1,TGTGCCTGGGGACAGGGGTTTGGCAAAAACATTCAGTACTTC,CAWGQGFGKNIQYF
.,14,TRBV28,TRBJ2-1,.,TGTGCCACCACGACGGGGGGCGCCTACAATGAGCAGTTCTTC,CATTTGGAYNEQFF
.,15,TRBV5-4,TRBJ2-5,TRBD2,TGTGCCAGCAGCTGGACCCGGGGGGGTGGGGAGACCCAGTACTTC,CASSWTRGGGETQYF
.,15,TRBV6-5,TRBJ1-5,.,TGTGCCAGCAGTTCACCAGGGGTTCGAATGCAGCCCCAGCATTTT,CASSSPGVRMQPQHF
.,15,TRBV19,TRBJ2-1,.,TGTGCCAGTAGTTGGAGCGCGAGCTCCTACAATGAGCAGTTCTTC,CASSWSASSYNEQFF
.,13,TRBV7-9,TRBJ2-7,TRBD1,TGTGCCAGCAACCGGGACAGAACCTACGAGCAGTACTTC,CASNRDRTYEQYF
.,14,TRBV7-2,TRBJ2-5,.,TGTGCCAGCAGCTTAGGACACCTTCATGAGACCCAGTACTTC,CASSLGHLHETQYF
.,15,TRBV7-3,TRBJ2-1,TRBD1,TGTGCCAGCAGCTTGGACAGGGACCCTTACAATGAGCAGTTCTTC,CASSLDRDPYNEQFF
.,13,TRBV14,TRBJ1-1,.,TGTGCCAGCAGCCAAGGGGCGAACACTGAAGCTTTCTTT,CASSQGANTEAFF
.,15,TRBV19,TRBJ1-1,.,TGTGCCAGTAGTATCAGCCTGGGGGGTCGTACTGAAGCTTTCTTT,CASSISLGGRTEAFF
.,14,TRBV19,TRBJ1-5,.,TGTGCCAGTAGGGACACCTTGGGGGGGCAGCCCCAGCATTTT,CASRDTLGGQPQHF
.,13,TRBV7-2,TRBJ2-5,.,TGTGCCAGCAGCTTAGAAGGGGAAGCGACCCAGTACTTC,CASSLEGEATQYF
.,13,TRBV19,TRBJ2-5,.,TGTGCCAGTAGTCTAAGGGGACAAGAGACCCAGTACTTC,CASSLRGQETQYF
.,12,TRBV27,TRBJ1-1,.,TGTGCCAGCAGTCAAATCGGGGGAGAAGCTTTCTTT,CASSQIGGEAFF
.,14,TRBV25-1,TRBJ1-5,.,TGTGCCAGCAGTGAATCCAGGGTCGGTCAGCCCCAGCATTTT,CASSESRVGQPQHF
.,14,TRBV13,TRBJ2-3,.,TGTGCCAGCAGCTTAGGTTCCTCCGCAGATACGCAGTATTTT,CASSLGSSADTQYF
.,13,TRBV5-6,TRBJ2-5,TRBD1,TGTGCCAGCAGCTTGTGGCCAGGGGGGACCCAGTACTTC,CASSLWPGGTQYF
.,13,TRBV18,TRBJ1-2,.,TGTGCCAGCTCACCAACCGGAGAATATGGCTACACCTTC,CASSPTGEYGYTF